The 21 T cell receptor beta chains reported below all come from one sample, sequenced in a study of T cell repertoires and HLA-DP antigens. Their antigens are not known. Only in-frame clones appear in the TCRdb table, and some are missing; sequencing was by immunoSEQ multiplex PCR. The sample yields approximately 90,000 clones, about 89% seen once. The source material was CD4+ T cells from PBMCs. Every receptor here comes from a man aged 45-60 years in good health and CMV-seronegative.

The rearrangement joins TRBV19 to TRBJ1-2; D is perhaps TRBD1 (5 bases). The CDR3 covers 17 residues. Trimming removed 5 bases from V and 4 bases from J, with 23 bases in between. The germline V gene has CDR1 LNHDA and CDR2 SQIVND (reference sequence). The CDR3 loop is CASSPPRGTGSGYGYTF. In DNA, the CDR3 is TGTGCCAGTAGTCCTCCCCGGGGAACAGGTTCTGGCTATGGCTACACCTTC.

The chain joins TRBV19 to TRBJ1-4; 9 nucleotides line up with TRBD1. Germline V gives CDR1 LNHDA, CDR2 SQIVND (reference sequence). V was pared by 6 bases and J by 7 bases, with 6 bases of the junction left unmatched. The CDR3 loop spans 14 amino acids. CDR3 nucleotide sequence: TGTGCCAGTAGGGGAGACAGGGGGGTTGAAAAACTGTTTTTT. It encodes CASRGDRGVEKLFF.

V is TRBV6-5 and J is TRBJ1-1; no clear D. The V gene's germline CDR1 is MNHEY and CDR2 SVGAGI. The CDR3 extends over 14 amino acids. The V and J ends lost 5 bases and 0 bases respectively, with 10 bases between them. The CDR3 sequence: CASSPLRLNTEAFF. As DNA, the CDR3 is TGTGCCAGCAGTCCCCTTCGACTGAACACTGAAGCTTTCTTT.

The table lists this clone with a few counts. The V gene is TRBV6-5, the J gene TRBJ1-5; D is unresolved. Trimming took 4 bases from V and 2 from J, leaving 9 bases between them. CDR1 is MNHEY and CDR2 is SVGAGI in the germline V gene. The CDR3 length is 14 residues. This CDR3 reads CASSFRVGNQPQHF. In DNA, the CDR3 is TGTGCCAGCAGTTTCCGGGTGGGCAATCAGCCCCAGCATTTT.

The V gene is TRBV5-1, the J gene TRBJ2-4; D may be TRBD1 or TRBD2 (5 bases each). From germline, CDR1 is SGHRS and CDR2 YFSETQ. The CDR3 contains 15 residues. Between the trimmed V and J ends, which lost 4 bases and 4 bases, there was a span of 15 bases. In nucleotides, the CDR3 is TGCGCCAGCAGCCCGGTGCAGGGAGCGAAAAACATTCAGTACTTC. It is translated as CASSPVQGAKNIQYF.

The chain has TRBV7-2 and TRBJ2-1; D perhaps matches TRBD2 (6 bases). This CDR3 is 15 amino acids long. The V gene lost 6 bases and the J gene lost 6 bases, with 18 bases spanning the gap. CDR1 and CDR2 from the germline V gene are SGHTA and FQGNSA. The CDR3, as DNA: TGTGCCAGCAGTCCGCCGGGACTCACTTTCAATGAGCAGTTCTTC. This codes for CASSPPGLTFNEQFF.

This chain uses TRBV6-1 with TRBJ1-1; D is possibly TRBD1 (5 bases). V was pared by 2 bases and J by 0 bases, with 16 bases between. The CDR3 loop spans 17 amino acids. Germline CDR1 reads MNHNS; CDR2 reads SASEGT. CDR3 DNA: TGTGCCAGCAGTGAAACCGTGAGACAGCAGTTGAACACTGAAGCTTTCTTT. It translates to CASSETVRQQLNTEAFF.

This clone was observed a few times. The CDR3 DNA is TGTGCCAGCAGCACGACCGGGAATTCACCCCTCCACTTT. Its protein product is CASSTTGNSPLHF. This chain connects TRBV9 to TRBJ1-6, with D unresolved. Germline assignment: CDR1 SGDLS and CDR2 YYNGEE. Trimming pared 4 bases from V and 7 bases from J, leaving 9 bases between. There are 13 residues in the CDR3.

This clone has more than one count but fewer than ten. V is TRBV28 and J is TRBJ1-2; the match to TRBD1 covers 8 bases. This CDR3 has 12 amino acids. After removal of 10 bases from V and 8 bases from J, the junction contained 9 bases not matched to a gene. Germline V CDR1 and CDR2: MDHEN, SYDVKM. The CDR3 is CATTQGALGYTF. In nucleotides, the CDR3 is TGTGCCACGACGCAGGGGGCGCTGGGCTACACCTTC.

The chain has TRBV10-3 and TRBJ2-7; perhaps TRBD2 as D (5 bases). The V end was cut by 10 bases, the J end by 7 bases, with 26 bases between. The CDR3 contains 15 residues. Germline assignment: CDR1 ENHRY and CDR2 SYGVKD. CDR3: CATGVGSHLVGEQYF. The CDR3, as DNA: TGTGCCACCGGGGTTGGGTCCCACTTGGTGGGGGAGCAGTACTTC.

The chain recombines TRBV5-1 with TRBJ2-1, with 11 positions matching TRBD2. There are 15 residues in the CDR3. V was pared by 3 bases and J by 5 bases, with 4 bases of the junction left unmatched. Per germline, CDR1 SGHRS and CDR2 YFSETQ. The CDR3 loop reads CASSSGLADHNEQFF. DNA of the CDR3: TGCGCCAGCAGCTCGGGACTAGCGGACCACAATGAGCAGTTCTTC.

This clone has only a few counts. CDR3 sequence reads: CASSLGPDRGNGYTF. The CDR3 coding sequence is TGTGCCAGCAGCTTAGGTCCCGACAGGGGAAATGGCTACACCTTC. The chain recombines TRBV7-9 with TRBJ1-2; 8 positions agree with TRBD1. This CDR3 comprises 15 residues. Germline CDR1 reads SEHNR; CDR2 reads FQNEAQ (reference sequence). V lost 1 base to trimming and J lost 6 bases; unmatched junction nucleotides: 7.

V is TRBV5-1 and J is TRBJ1-4; TRBD1 agrees at 11 bases. The CDR3 runs 16 residues. J was trimmed by 2 bases and V by 5 bases; bases with no gene match: 5. CDR1 SGHRS and CDR2 YFSETQ come from the germline V gene. The CDR3 sequence is CASSLRTGGTNEKLFF. The CDR3 coding sequence is TGCGCCAGCAGTTTACGGACAGGGGGCACTAATGAAAAACTGTTTTTT.

The CDR3 loop reads CASSPRDTRTDTQYF. CDR3 nucleotide sequence: TGTGCCAGCAGCCCCCGGGACACCCGCACAGATACGCAGTATTTT. The rearrangement links TRBV5-6 to TRBJ2-3, with D perhaps TRBD1 (6 bases). Germline assignment: CDR1 SGHDT and CDR2 YYEEEE. Deletions cut 4 bases from V and 1 base from J, with 13 bases between. CDR3 length: 15 amino acids.

This clone has a handful of counts. The rearrangement uses TRBV18 and TRBJ2-1, with TRBD2 identical over 14 bases. Trimming cost V 3 bases and J 6 bases; bases outside gene matches: 1. Germline V gene lookup returns CDR1 KGHSH and CDR2 LQKENI. The CDR3 is made up of 15 amino acids. The CDR3 protein is CASSPGLAGGNEQFF. CDR3 bases: TGTGCCAGCTCACCTGGACTAGCGGGAGGCAATGAGCAGTTCTTC.

The chain recombines TRBV5-4 with TRBJ2-7; either TRBD1 or TRBD2 may fit D (5 bases each). The V end lost 5 bases, the J end lost 1 base, and 16 bases lay between the germline ends. CDR3 length: 15 amino acids. Per germline, CDR1 SGHNT and CDR2 YYREEE (reference sequence). The CDR3 region is CASRPGTANSYEQYF. The CDR3 DNA reads as TGTGCCAGCAGACCGGGGACGGCAAATTCCTACGAGCAGTACTTC.

The chain links TRBV7-2 to TRBJ2-7; 10 nucleotides agree with TRBD1. V lost 5 bases to trimming and J lost 4 bases; unmatched junction nucleotides: 5. Germline-derived CDR1 and CDR2 are SGHTA and FQGNSA. The length of the CDR3 is 14 residues. The CDR3 here is CASSPDRGPYEQYF. CDR3 sequence (DNA): TGTGCCAGCAGCCCCGACAGGGGGCCTTACGAGCAGTACTTC.

This clone was observed once. The chain employs TRBV18 and TRBJ1-1; TRBD1 agrees at 8 bases. This CDR3 has 15 residues. J was trimmed by 3 bases and V by 5 bases; bases with no gene match: 8. Germline V lookup: CDR1 KGHSH, CDR2 LQKENI. DNA for the CDR3: TGTGCCAGCTCATTGCAGGGGGCTATGGACACTGAAGCTTTCTTT. It codes for CASSLQGAMDTEAFF.

This sequence joins TRBV15 and TRBJ2-7; 7 nucleotides align to TRBD1. Germline trimming cut 0 bases from V and 3 bases from J; bases unmatched to any gene: 2. Germline assignment: CDR1 LNHNV and CDR2 YYDKDF (reference sequence). The CDR3 sequence is 14 residues long. The CDR3 loop is CATSRDRQGYEQYF. CDR3 bases: TGTGCCACCAGCAGAGATCGACAGGGCTACGAGCAGTACTTC.

V and J are TRBV6-1 and TRBJ1-2; tentative D call: TRBD1 (5 bases). The CDR3 consists of 14 residues. Trimming took 7 bases from V and 5 from J, leaving 17 bases between them. Germline CDR1 and CDR2: MNHNS and SASEGT. The CDR3 sequence: CASTPRGEAYGYTF. The CDR3 DNA follows: TGTGCCAGCACCCCCCGGGGGGAGGCGTATGGCTACACCTTC.

This clone was found a few times. The rearrangement joins TRBV28 to TRBJ2-5; D ambiguous. The CDR3 length is 13 residues. Germline V CDR1 and CDR2: MDHEN, SYDVKM. Trimming removed 6 bases from V and 0 bases from J, with 8 bases in between. CDR3 coding DNA: TGTGCCAGCAGCTCTCGGTACCAAGAGACCCAGTACTTC. This gives the protein CASSSRYQETQYF.